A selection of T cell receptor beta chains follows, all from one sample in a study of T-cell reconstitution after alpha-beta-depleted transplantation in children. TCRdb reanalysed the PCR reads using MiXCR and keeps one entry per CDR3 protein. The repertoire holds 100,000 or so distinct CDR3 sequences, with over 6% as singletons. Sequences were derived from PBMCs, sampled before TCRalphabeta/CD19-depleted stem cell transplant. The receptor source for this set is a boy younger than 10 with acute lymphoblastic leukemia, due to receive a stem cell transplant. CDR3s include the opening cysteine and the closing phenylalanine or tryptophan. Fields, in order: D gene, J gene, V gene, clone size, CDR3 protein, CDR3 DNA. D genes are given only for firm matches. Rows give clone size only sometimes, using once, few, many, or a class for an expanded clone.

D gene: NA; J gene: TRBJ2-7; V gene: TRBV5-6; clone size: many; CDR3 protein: CASSLGQGRMLYEQYF; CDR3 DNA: TGTGCCAGCAGCTTGGGCCAGGGACGAATGCTATACGAGCAGTACTTC
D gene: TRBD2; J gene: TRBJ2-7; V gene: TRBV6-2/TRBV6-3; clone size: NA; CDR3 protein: CASTNGLAGSYEQYF; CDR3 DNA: TGTGCCAGCACCAACGGGCTAGCGGGGTCCTACGAGCAGTACTTC
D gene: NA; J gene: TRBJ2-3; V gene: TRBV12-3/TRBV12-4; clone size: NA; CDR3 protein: CASSFGGPQYF; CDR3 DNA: TGTGCCAGCAGTTTCGGAGGGCCACAGTATTTT
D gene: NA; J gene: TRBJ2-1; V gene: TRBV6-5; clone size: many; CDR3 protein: CASSNIRDYNEQFF; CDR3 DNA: TGTGCCAGCAGTAACATCAGGGATTACAATGAGCAGTTCTTC
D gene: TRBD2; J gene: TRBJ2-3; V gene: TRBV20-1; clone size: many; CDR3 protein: CSAFGGQRGAPSTDTQYF; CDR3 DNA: TGCAGTGCTTTTGGGGGGCAGCGGGGGGCCCCTAGCACAGATACGCAGTATTTT
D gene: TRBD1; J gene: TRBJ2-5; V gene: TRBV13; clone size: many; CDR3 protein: CASSRGQGQETQYF; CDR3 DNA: TGTGCCAGCAGCCGCGGACAGGGGCAAGAGACCCAGTACTTC
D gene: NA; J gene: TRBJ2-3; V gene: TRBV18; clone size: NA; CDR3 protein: CASSPDLSTDTQYF; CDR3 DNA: TGTGCCAGCTCACCGGACCTTAGCACAGATACGCAGTATTTT
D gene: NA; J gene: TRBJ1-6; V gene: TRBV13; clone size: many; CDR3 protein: CASSTRSSYNSPLHF; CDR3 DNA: TGTGCCAGCAGCACGAGGAGCTCCTATAATTCACCCCTCCACTTT
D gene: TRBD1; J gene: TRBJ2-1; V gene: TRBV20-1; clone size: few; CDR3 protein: CSASRDSLYNEQFF; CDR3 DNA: TGCAGTGCTAGCCGGGACAGTTTATACAATGAGCAGTTCTTC
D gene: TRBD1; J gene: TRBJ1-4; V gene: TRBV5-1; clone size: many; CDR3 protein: CASQGAFSEKLFF; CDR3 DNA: TGCGCCAGCCAGGGGGCTTTCAGTGAAAAACTGTTTTTT
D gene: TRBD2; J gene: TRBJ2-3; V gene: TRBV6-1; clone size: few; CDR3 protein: CASSGTSGAVDTQYF; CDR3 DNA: TGTGCCAGCAGTGGGACTAGCGGGGCTGTAGATACGCAGTATTTT
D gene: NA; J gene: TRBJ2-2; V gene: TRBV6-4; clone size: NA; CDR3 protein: CASSEEITGELFF; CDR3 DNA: TGTGCCAGCAGTGAGGAGATAACAGGGGAGCTGTTTTTT
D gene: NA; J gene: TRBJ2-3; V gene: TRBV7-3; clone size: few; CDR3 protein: CASSPTTTTDTQYF; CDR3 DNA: TGTGCCAGCAGCCCTACGACTACCACAGATACGCAGTATTTT
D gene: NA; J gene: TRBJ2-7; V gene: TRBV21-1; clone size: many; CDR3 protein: CASSAPTGTFEQYF; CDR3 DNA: TGTGCCAGCAGCGCCCCTACCGGGACTTTTGAGCAGTACTTC
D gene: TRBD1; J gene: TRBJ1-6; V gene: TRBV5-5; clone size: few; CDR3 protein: CASSSGQGNSPLHF; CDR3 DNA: TGTGCCAGCAGCTCGGGACAGGGAAATTCACCCCTCCACTTT
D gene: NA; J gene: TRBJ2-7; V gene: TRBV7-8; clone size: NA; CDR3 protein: CASSPSGTTSYEQYF; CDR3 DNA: TGTGCCAGCAGCCCCTCCGGGACAACCTCCTACGAGCAGTACTTC
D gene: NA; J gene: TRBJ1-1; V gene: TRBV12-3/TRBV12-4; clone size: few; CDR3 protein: CASRLVPNTEAFF; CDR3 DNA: TGTGCCAGCAGATTAGTCCCGAACACTGAAGCTTTCTTT
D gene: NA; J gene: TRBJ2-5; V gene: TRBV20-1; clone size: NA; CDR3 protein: CSAKVRQTIQETQYF; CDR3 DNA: TGCAGTGCTAAGGTTAGACAGACTATCCAAGAGACCCAGTACTTC
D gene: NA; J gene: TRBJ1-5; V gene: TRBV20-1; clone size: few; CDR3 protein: CSAREGYSNQPQHF; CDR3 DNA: TGCAGTGCTAGAGAGGGGTATAGCAATCAGCCCCAGCATTTT
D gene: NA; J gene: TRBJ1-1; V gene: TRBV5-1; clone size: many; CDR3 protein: CASSWGVTPGQTTEAFF; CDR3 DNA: TGCGCCAGCAGCTGGGGAGTTACTCCGGGACAAACCACTGAAGCTTTCTTT
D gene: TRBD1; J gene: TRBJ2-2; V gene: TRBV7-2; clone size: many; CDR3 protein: CASSLGPQGLGTGELFF; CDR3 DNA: TGTGCCAGCAGCCTGGGGCCACAGGGGCTGGGAACCGGGGAGCTGTTTTTT
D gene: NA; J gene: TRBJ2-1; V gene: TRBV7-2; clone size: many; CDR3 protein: CASSSPRDQYNEQFF; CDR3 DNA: TGTGCCAGCAGCTCACCCCGGGACCAATACAATGAGCAGTTCTTC
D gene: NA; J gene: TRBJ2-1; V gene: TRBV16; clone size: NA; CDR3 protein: CASSQQGFDEQFF; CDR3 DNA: TGTGCCTCCAGCCAGCAAGGGTTCGATGAGCAGTTCTTC
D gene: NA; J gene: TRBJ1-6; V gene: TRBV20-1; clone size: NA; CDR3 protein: CSARHRDNNSPLHF; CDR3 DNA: TGCAGTGCTAGACACCGGGATAATAATTCACCCCTCCACTTT
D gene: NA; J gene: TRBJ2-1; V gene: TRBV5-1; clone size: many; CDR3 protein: CASSHRDNSYEQFF; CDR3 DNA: TGCGCCAGCAGCCATCGCGATAACAGCTATGAGCAGTTCTTC
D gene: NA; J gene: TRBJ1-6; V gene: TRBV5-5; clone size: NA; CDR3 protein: CASSRKGLRDSPLHF; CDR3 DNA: TGTGCCAGCAGCCGGAAGGGTTTGCGGGATTCACCCCTCCACTTT
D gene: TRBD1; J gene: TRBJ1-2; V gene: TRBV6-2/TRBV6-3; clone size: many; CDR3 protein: CASSSRRDRVLVNYGYTF; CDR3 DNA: TGTGCCAGCAGTTCTCGCCGGGACAGGGTTCTGGTAAACTATGGCTACACCTTC
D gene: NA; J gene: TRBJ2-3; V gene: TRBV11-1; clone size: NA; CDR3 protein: CASNPDAGSFWDTQYF; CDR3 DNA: TGTGCCAGCAACCCTGATGCTGGTTCGTTCTGGGATACGCAGTATTTT
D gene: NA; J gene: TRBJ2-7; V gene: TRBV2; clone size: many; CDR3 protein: CASSEVGIGQALDEQYF; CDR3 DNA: TGTGCCAGCAGTGAAGTCGGTATCGGGCAGGCACTCGACGAGCAGTACTTC
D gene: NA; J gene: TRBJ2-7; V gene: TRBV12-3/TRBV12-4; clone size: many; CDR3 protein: CASSLTGYEQYF; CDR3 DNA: TGTGCCAGCAGCCTGACAGGTTACGAGCAGTACTTC
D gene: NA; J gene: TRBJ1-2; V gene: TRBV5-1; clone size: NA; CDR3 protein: CASSLPGNYGYTF; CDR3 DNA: TGCGCCAGCAGCTTACCAGGGAACTATGGCTACACCTTC
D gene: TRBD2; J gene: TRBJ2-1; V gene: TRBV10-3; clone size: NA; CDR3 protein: CAITWTSGGRGNEQFF; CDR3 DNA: TGTGCCATCACCTGGACTAGCGGGGGCCGGGGAAATGAGCAGTTCTTC
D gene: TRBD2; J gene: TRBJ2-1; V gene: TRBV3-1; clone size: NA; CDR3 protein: CATSKETSGGARNEQFF; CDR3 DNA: TGTGCCACCAGCAAAGAGACTAGCGGGGGGGCCCGGAATGAGCAGTTCTTC
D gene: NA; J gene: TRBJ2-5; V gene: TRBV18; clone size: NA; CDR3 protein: CASSPTGSLGETQYF; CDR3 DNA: TGTGCCAGCTCACCTACAGGATCACTCGGGGAGACCCAGTACTTC
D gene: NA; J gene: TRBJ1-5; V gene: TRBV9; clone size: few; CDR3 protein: CASSPEGGSNQPQHF; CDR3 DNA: TGTGCCAGCAGCCCTGAGGGGGGGAGCAATCAGCCCCAGCATTTT
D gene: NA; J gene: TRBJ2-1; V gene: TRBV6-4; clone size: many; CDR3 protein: CASSDSQQGGHEQFF; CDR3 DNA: TGTGCCAGCAGTGACTCCCAACAGGGGGGGCATGAGCAGTTCTTC
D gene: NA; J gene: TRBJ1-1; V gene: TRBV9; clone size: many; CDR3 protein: CASSVVGGMNTEAFF; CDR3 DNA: TGTGCCAGCAGCGTAGTCGGGGGGATGAACACTGAAGCTTTCTTT
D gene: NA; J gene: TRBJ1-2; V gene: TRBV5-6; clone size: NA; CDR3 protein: CASSLEGDARGYTF; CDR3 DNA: TGTGCCAGCAGCTTGGAGGGGGACGCGCGTGGCTACACCTTC
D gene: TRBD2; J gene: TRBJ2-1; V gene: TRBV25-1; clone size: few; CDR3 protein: CASTFSGTSSKEQFF; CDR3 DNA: TGTGCCAGCACCTTTTCCGGGACTAGCTCTAAAGAGCAGTTCTTC
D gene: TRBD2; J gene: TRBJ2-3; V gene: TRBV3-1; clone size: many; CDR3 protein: CASSRLGTTSTDTQYF; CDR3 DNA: TGTGCCAGCAGCCGTCTGGGGACTACCAGCACAGATACGCAGTATTTT
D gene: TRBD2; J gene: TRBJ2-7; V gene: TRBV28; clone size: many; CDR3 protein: CASRPSGGAGREQYF; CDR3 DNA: TGTGCCAGCAGGCCTAGCGGGGGGGCAGGTCGGGAGCAGTACTTC
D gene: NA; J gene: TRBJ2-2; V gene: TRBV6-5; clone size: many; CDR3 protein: CASSYSSIKGTTGELFF; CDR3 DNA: TGTGCCAGCAGTTACTCATCCATCAAAGGGACCACCGGGGAGCTGTTTTTT
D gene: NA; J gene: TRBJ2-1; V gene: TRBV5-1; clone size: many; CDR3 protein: CASIWDPASYNEQFF; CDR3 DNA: TGCGCCAGCATTTGGGACCCGGCTTCCTACAATGAGCAGTTCTTC
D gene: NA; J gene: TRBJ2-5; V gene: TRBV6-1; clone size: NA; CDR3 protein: CASSELAETQYF; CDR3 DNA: TGTGCCAGCAGTGAACTAGCGGAGACCCAGTACTTC
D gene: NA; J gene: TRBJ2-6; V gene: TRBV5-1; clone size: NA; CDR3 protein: CASSLTTSGANVLTF; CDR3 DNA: TGCGCCAGCAGCTTGACCACGTCTGGGGCCAACGTCCTGACTTTC
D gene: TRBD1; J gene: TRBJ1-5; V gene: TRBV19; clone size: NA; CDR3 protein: CASSLMGQGNQPQHF; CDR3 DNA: TGTGCCAGTAGTCTTATGGGACAGGGCAATCAGCCCCAGCATTTT
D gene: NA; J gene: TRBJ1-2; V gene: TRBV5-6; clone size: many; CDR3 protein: CASSPPGNYGYTF; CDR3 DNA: TGTGCCAGCAGCCCGCCCGGGAACTATGGCTACACCTTC
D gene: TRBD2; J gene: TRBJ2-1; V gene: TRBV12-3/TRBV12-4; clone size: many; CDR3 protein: CASRFTSGAYNEQFF; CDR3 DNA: TGTGCCAGCAGGTTTACTAGCGGAGCCTACAATGAGCAGTTCTTC
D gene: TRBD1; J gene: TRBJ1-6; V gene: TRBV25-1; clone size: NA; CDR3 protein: CASSGYRGRDSPLHF; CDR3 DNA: TGTGCCAGCAGCGGTTACAGGGGGAGGGATTCACCCCTCCACTTT
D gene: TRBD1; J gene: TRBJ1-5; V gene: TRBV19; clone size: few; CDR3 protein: CASNSGTGWGQPQHF; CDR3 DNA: TGTGCCAGTAATTCCGGGACAGGGTGGGGTCAGCCCCAGCATTTT
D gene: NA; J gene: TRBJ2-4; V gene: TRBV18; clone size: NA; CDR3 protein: CASSPAGLLAKNIQYF; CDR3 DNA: TGTGCCAGCTCACCGGCTGGTCTTCTAGCCAAAAACATTCAGTACTTC
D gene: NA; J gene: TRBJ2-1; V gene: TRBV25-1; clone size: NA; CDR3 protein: CASSPGQTKYNEQFF; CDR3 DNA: TGTGCCAGCAGCCCGGGACAAACGAAATACAATGAGCAGTTCTTC
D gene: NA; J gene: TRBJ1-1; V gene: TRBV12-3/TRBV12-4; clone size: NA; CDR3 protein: CASTSLEGGAFF; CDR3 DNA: TGTGCCAGCACCTCACTGGAGGGGGGAGCTTTCTTT
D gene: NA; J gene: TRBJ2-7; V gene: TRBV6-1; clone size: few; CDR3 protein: CASSEVAESSYEQYF; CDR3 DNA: TGTGCCAGCAGTGAAGTAGCGGAAAGCTCCTACGAGCAGTACTTC